One and the same sample provided the 5 T cell receptor beta chains below, sequenced in a study of T cell responses to AZD1222 COVID-19 vaccine. Repertoires were generated with immunoSEQ multiplex PCR, while TCRdb's copy carries only in-frame clones and drops some. Of over 100,000 clones detected, around 87% appear once; the ten largest clones hold about 4%. Sequenced material: peripheral blood, taken 28 days after the second AZD1222 dose. These receptors all come from an adult who received the AZD1222 COVID-19 vaccine.

The genes are TRBV29-1 and TRBJ1-2; D unresolved. Trimming cost V 3 bases and J 6 bases, with 8 bases left between them. CDR1 SQVTM and CDR2 ANQGSEA come from the germline V gene. CDR3 length: 11 residues. Here the CDR3 DNA reads TGCAGCGTTGAGGGGAGCAATGGCTACACCTTC. It encodes CSVEGSNGYTF.

V and J are TRBV6-5 and TRBJ2-7; 11 nucleotides line up with TRBD2. This CDR3 has 15 amino acids. V was pared by 6 bases and J by 1 base, with 5 bases of the junction left unmatched. Germline assignment: CDR1 MNHEY and CDR2 SVGAGI. The CDR3, as DNA: TGTGCCAGCAGCGCCGCTAGCGGGGGGTCCTACGAGCAGTACTTC. Protein product: CASSAASGGSYEQYF.

The CDR3: CASSILETQYF. The CDR3 DNA reads as TGTGCCAGCAGCATACTAGAGACCCAGTACTTC. The rearrangement joins TRBV5-5 to TRBJ2-5; D is unresolved. Germline CDR1 SGHKS, CDR2 YYEKEE (reference sequence). The CDR3 covers 11 residues. V was clipped by 4 bases and J by 4 bases, with 5 bases between them.

The chain couples TRBV19 to TRBJ1-6; perhaps TRBD1 as D (5 bases). V lost 5 bases to trimming and J lost 10 bases, with 12 bases between them. Per germline, CDR1 LNHDA and CDR2 SQIVND (reference sequence). CDR3 length: 13 amino acids. The CDR3 loop reads CASSLKGRSPLHF. CDR3 DNA sequence: TGTGCCAGTAGTCTTAAGGGGAGGTCACCCCTCCACTTT.

The V call is TRBV6-5, the J call TRBJ1-1; D is undetermined. This CDR3 contains 11 residues. Looked up from germline, CDR1 is MNHEY and CDR2 is SVGAGI. V lost 6 bases and J 4 bases, leaving 6 bases between the germline ends. CDR3 sequence reads: CASRVSTEAFF. CDR3 nucleotides: TGTGCCAGCAGGGTAAGCACTGAAGCTTTCTTT.